This record looks at one T cell receptor beta chain sequence and its context. Sample time point: after dendritic cell vaccination, including at tumor progression/relapse. Before vaccination, two weeks after the third vaccination, and at progression, PBMC were collected. TCRdb keeps only in-frame clones here, not all; method: immunoSEQ multiplex PCR. The sample contains roughly 100,000 clones, 90% of which appear only once. CDR3 length: 18 residues. V lost 4 bases, J lost 3 bases, and 17 bases stayed unmatched. Germline CDR1 and CDR2: SGHRS and YFSETQ. This entry comes from a study of glioma-infiltrating T cells after dendritic cell vaccination. Study in general: Samples are from glioblastoma patients in Phase I and II dendritic cell vaccine trials.

This chain links TRBV5-1 with TRBJ2-3; TRBD2 aligns across 7 bases. This TCR was recovered from a human donor with glioblastoma. The sequencing used blood, collected after dendritic cell vaccination. DNA of the CDR3: TGCGCCAGCAGCACCCTGTTGCTCGGCGGGAGTCGGACAGATACGCAGTATTTT. Translating it yields CASSTLLLGGSRTDTQYF.